This T cell receptor beta chain was sequenced in a study of blood T cell repertoires in COVID-19. CDR1 is KGHSH and CDR2 is LQKENI in the germline V gene. The CDR3 consists of 15 residues. The V gene lost 2 bases and the J gene lost 5 bases, with 16 bases spanning the gap. The study recruited people aged roughly 18 to 100 years across 20 to 30 US areas. Sequencing used immunoSEQ multiplex PCR; TCRdb keeps in-frame clones, though not all of them. The sample lists fewer than 400,000 clones, about nine tenths occurring once. The receptor's source is a man aged 30 to 45 who had recovered from COVID-19. The chain combines TRBV18 with TRBJ2-7, with D perhaps TRBD2 (6 bases). The sequenced sample was PBMCs or T cells enriched from blood (not recorded which). DNA of the CDR3: TGTGCCAGCTCACCATATGGGGGGAAGACGGACGAGCAGTACTTC. Translating gives CASSPYGGKTDEQYF.